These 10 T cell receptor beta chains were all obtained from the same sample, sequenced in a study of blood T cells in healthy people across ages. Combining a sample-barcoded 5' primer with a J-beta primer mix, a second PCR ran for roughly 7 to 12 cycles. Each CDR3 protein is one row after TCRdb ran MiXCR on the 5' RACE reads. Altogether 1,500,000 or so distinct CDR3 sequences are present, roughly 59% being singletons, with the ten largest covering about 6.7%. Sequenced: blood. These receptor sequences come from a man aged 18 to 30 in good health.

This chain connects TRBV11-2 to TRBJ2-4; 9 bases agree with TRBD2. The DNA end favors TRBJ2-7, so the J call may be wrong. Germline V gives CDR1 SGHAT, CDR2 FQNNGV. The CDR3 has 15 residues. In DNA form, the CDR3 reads TGTGCCAGCAGCCCCCGTGTAGTAGCGGGAGCCGAGCAGTACTTC. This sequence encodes CASSPRVVAGAEQYF.

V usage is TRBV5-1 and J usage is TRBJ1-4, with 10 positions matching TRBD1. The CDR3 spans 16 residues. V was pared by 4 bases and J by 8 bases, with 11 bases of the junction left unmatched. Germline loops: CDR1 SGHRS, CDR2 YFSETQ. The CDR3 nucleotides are TGCGCCAGCAGCGACCTGGACAGGGGGGGAGAAGAAAAACTGTTTTTT. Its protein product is CASSDLDRGGEEKLFF. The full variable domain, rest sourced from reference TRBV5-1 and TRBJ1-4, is KAGVTQTPRYLIKTRGQQVTLSCSPISGHRSVSWYQQTPGQGLQFLFEYFSETQRNKGNFPGRFSGRQFSNSRSEMNVSTLELGDSALYLCASSDLDRGGEEKLFFGSGTQLSVL.

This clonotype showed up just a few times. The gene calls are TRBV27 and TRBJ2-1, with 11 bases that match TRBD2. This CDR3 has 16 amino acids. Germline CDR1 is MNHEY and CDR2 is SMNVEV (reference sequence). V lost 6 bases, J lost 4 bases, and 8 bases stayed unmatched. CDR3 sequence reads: CASSGTSGRPYNEQFF. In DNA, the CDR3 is TGTGCCAGCAGCGGGACTAGCGGACGCCCTTACAATGAGCAGTTCTTC.

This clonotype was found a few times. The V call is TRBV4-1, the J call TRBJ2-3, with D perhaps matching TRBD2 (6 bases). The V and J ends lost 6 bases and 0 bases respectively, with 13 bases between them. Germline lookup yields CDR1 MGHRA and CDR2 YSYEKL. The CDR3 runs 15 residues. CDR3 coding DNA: TGCGCCAGCAGGGGGACTCAGGTTAGCACAGATACGCAGTATTTT. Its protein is CASRGTQVSTDTQYF.

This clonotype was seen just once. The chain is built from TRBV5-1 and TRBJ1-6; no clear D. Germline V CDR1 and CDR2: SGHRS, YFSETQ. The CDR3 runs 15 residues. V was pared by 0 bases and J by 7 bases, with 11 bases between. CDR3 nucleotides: TGCGCCAGCAGCTTGGACTATCTCCCAAATTCACCCCTCCACTTT. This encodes CASSLDYLPNSPLHF.

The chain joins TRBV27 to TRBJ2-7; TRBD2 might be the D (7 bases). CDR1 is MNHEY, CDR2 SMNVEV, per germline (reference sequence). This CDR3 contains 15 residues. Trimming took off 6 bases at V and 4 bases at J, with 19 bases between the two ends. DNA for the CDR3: TGTGCCAGCAGCCGAAAAGCGGGACACCAATACGAGCAGTACTTC. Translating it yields CASSRKAGHQYEQYF.

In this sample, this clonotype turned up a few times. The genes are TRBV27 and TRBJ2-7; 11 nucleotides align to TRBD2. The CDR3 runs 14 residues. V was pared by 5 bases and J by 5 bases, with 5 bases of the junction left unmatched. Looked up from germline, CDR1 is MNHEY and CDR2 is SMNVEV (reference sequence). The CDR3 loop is CASSPTSGVDEQYF. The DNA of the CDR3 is TGTGCCAGCAGTCCGACTAGCGGGGTAGACGAGCAGTACTTC.

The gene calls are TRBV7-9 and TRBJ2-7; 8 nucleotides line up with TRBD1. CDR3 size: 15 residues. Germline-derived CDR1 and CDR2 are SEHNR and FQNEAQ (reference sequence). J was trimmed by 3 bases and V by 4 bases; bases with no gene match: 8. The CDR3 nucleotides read TGTGCCAGCAGCTCTGTGGACAGGGTAGTCTACGAGCAGTACTTC. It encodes CASSSVDRVVYEQYF.

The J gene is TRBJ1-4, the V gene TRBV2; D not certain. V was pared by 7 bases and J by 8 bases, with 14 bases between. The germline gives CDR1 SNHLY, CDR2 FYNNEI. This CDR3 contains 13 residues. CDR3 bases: TGTGCCAGCATCGGGGAGTTCGGGGAAAAACTGTTTTTT. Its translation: CASIGEFGEKLFF.

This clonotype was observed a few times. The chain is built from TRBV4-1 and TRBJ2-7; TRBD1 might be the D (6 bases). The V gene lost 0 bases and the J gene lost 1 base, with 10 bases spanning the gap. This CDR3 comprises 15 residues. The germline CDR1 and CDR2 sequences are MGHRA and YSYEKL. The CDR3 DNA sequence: TGCGCCAGCAGCCAAGAGGGACACCTATCCTACGAGCAGTACTTC. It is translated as CASSQEGHLSYEQYF.